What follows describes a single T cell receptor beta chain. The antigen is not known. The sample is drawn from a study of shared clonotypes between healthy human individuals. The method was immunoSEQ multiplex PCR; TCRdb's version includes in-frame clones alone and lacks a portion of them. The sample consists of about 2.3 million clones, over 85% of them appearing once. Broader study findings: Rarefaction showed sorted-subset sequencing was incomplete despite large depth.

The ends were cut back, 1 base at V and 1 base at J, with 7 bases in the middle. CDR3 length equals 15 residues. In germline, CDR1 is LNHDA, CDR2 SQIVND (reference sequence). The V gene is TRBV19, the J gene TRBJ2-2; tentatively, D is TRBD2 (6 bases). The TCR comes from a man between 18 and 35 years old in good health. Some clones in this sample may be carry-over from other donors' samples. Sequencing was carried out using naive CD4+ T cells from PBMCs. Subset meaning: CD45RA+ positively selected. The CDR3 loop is CASSIAGVNTGELFF. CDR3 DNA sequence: TGTGCCAGTAGTATAGCGGGGGTGAACACCGGGGAGCTGTTTTTT.